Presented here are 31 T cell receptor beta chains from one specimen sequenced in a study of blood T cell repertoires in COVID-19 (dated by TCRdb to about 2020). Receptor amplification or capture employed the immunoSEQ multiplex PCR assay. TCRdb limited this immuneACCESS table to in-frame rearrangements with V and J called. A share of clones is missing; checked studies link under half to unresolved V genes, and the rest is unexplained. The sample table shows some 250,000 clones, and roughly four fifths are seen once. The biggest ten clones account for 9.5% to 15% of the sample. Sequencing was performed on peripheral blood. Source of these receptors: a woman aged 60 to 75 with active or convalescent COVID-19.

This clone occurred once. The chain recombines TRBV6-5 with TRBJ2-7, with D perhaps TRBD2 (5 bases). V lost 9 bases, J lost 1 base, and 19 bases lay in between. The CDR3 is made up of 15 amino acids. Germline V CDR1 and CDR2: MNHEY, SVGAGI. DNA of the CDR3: TGTGCCAGTCGAGCCGAGGGCAGGCTGTCCTACGAGCAGTACTTC. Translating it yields CASRAEGRLSYEQYF.

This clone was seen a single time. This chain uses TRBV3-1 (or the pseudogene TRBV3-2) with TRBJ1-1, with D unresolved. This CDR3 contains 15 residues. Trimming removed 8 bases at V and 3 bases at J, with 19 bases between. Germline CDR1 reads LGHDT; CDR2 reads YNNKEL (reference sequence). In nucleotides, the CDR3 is TGTGCCAGCCGATATTCGGAGGGCAGCTACACTGAAGCTTTCTTT. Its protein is CASRYSEGSYTEAFF.

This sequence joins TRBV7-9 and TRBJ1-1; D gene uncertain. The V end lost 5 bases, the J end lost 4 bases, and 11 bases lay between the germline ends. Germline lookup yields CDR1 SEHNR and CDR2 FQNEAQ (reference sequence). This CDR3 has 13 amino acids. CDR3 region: CASSRTGGTEAFF. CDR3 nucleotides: TGTGCCAGCAGCCGCACCGGTGGCACTGAAGCTTTCTTT.

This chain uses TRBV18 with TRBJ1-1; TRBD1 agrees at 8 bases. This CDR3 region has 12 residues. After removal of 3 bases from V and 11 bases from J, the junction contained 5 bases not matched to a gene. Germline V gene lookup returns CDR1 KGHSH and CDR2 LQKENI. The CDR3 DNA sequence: TGTGCCAGCTCACCTGGGGACAGGTCGGCTTTCTTT. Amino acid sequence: CASSPGDRSAFF.

The chain's CDR3 is CAWSVPGGFGETQYF. The CDR3 DNA reads as TGTGCCTGGAGTGTACCCGGAGGGTTCGGGGAGACCCAGTACTTC. This chain joins TRBV30 and TRBJ2-5, with TRBD2 as a possible D gene (6 bases). The CDR3 spans 15 residues. The germline V gene has CDR1 GTSNPN and CDR2 SVGIG (reference sequence). The germline V and J ends were trimmed by 0 bases and 5 bases, with 16 bases remaining between them.

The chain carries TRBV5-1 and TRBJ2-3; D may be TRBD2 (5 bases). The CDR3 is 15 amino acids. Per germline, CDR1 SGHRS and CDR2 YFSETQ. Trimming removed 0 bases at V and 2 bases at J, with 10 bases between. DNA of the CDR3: TGCGCCAGCAGCTTGGGGGCTAGCTCCACAGATACGCAGTATTTT. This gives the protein CASSLGASSTDTQYF.

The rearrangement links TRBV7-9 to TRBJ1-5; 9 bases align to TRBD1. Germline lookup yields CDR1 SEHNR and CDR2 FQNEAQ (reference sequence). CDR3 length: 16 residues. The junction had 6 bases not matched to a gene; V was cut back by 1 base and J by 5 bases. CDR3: CASSLGRTGEDQPQHF. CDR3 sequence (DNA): TGTGCCAGCAGCTTAGGCCGGACAGGGGAGGATCAGCCCCAGCATTTT.

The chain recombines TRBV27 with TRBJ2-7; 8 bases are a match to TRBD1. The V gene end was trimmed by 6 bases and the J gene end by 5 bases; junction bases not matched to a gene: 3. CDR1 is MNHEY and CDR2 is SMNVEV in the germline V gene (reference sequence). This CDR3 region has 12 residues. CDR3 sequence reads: CASRDRVDEQYF. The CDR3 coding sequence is TGTGCCAGCAGGGACAGGGTAGACGAGCAGTACTTC.

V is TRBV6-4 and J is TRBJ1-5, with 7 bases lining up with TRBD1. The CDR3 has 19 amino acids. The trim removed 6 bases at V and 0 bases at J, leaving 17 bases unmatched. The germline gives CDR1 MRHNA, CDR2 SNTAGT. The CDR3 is CASSPLNGTELYSNQPQHF. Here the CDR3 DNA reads TGTGCCAGCAGCCCATTAAACGGGACAGAGCTTTATAGCAATCAGCCCCAGCATTTT.

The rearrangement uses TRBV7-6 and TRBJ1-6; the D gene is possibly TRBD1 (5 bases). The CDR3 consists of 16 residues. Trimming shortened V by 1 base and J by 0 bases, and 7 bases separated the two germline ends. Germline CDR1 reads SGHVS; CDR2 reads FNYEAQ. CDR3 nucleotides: TGTGCCAGCAGCTTAGAAAGGGGCTCCTATAATTCACCCCTCCACTTT. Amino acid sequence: CASSLERGSYNSPLHF.

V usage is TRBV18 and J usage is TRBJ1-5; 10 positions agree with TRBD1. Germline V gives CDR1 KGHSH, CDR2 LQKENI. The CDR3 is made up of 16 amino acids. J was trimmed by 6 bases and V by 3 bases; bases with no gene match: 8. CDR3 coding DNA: TGTGCCAGCTCACCCTCCCTTGGGACAGGGGTTCAGCCCCAGCATTTT. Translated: CASSPSLGTGVQPQHF.

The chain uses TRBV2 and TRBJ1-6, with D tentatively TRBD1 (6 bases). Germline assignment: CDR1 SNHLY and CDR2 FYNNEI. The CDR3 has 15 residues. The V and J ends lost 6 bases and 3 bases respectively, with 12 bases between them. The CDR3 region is CASRQDRHYNSPLHF. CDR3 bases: TGTGCCAGCAGGCAAGACAGGCACTATAATTCACCCCTCCACTTT.

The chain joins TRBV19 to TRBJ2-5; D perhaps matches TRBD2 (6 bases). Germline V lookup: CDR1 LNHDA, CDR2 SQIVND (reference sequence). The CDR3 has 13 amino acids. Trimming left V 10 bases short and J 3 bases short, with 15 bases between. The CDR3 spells CATRTIDKETQYF. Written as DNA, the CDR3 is TGTGCCACCAGGACTATAGATAAAGAGACCCAGTACTTC.

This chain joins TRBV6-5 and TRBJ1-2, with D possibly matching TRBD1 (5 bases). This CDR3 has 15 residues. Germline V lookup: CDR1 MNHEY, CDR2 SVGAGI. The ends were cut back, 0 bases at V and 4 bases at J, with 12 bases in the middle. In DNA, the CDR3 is TGTGCCAGCAGTTACTCGTTAGACAGAGCCTATGGCTACACCTTC. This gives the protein CASSYSLDRAYGYTF.

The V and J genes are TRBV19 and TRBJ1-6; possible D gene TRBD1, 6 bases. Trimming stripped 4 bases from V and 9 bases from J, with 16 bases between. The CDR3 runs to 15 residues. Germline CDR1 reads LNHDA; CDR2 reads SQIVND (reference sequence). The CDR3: CASSTLRQVGSPLHF. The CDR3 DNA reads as TGTGCCAGTAGTACCCTGAGACAGGTTGGTTCACCCCTCCACTTT. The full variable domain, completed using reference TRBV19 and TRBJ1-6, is DGGITQSPKYLFRKEGQNVTLSCEQNLNHDAMYWYRQDPGQGLRLIYYSQIVNDFQKGDIAEGYSVSREKKESFPLTVTSAQKNPTAFYLCASSTLRQVGSPLHFGNGTRLTVT.

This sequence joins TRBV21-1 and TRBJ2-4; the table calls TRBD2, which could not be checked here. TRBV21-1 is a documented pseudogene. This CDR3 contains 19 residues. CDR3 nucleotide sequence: TGTGCCAGCAGTCTCAAATCTGGGAGGGAGGGAAAGATAGAAAACATTCAGTACTTC. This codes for CASSLKSGREGKIENIQYF.

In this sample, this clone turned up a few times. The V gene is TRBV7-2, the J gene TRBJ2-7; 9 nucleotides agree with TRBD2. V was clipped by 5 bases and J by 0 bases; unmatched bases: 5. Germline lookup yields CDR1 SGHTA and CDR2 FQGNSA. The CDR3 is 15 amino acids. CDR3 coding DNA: TGTGCCAGCAGCGCTACTAGCGGGTCCTCCTACGAGCAGTACTTC. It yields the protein CASSATSGSSYEQYF.

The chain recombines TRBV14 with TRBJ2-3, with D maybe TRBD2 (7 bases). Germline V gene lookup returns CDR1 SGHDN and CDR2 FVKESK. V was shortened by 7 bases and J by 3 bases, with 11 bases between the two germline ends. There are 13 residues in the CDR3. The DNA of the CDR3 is TGTGCCAGCACGCGGGGGCAAACAGATACGCAGTATTTT. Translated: CASTRGQTDTQYF.

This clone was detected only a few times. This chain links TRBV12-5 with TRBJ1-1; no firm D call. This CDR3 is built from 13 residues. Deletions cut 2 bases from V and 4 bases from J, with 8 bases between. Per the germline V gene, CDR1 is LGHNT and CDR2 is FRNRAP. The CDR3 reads CASGLSVSTEAFF. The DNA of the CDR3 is TGTGCTAGTGGTTTGAGCGTAAGCACTGAAGCTTTCTTT.

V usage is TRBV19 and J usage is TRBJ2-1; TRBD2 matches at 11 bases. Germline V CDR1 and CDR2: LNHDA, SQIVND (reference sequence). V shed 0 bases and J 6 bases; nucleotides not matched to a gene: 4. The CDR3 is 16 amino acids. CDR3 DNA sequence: TGTGCCAGTAGTATAGATTCTAGCGGGGGGACCAATGAGCAGTTCTTC. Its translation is CASSIDSSGGTNEQFF.

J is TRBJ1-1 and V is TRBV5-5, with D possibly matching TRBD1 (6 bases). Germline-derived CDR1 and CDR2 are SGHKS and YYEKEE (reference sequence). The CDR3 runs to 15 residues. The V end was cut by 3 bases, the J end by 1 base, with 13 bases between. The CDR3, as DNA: TGTGCCAGCAGCTCCCCCGGGGGGCAGAACACTGAAGCTTTCTTT. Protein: CASSSPGGQNTEAFF. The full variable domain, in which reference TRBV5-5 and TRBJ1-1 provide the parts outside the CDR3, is DAGVTQSPTHLIKTRGQQVTLRCSPISGHKSVSWYQQVLGQGPQFIFQYYEKEERGRGNFPDRFSARQFPNYSSELNVNALLLGDSALYLCASSSPGGQNTEAFFGQGTRLTVV.

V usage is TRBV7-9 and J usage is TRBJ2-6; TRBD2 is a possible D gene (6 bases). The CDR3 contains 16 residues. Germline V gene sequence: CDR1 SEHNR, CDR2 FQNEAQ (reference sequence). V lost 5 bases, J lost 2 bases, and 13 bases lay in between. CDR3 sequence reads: CASSLTWGAGANVLTF. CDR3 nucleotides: TGTGCCAGCAGCCTGACCTGGGGGGCTGGGGCCAACGTCCTGACTTTC.

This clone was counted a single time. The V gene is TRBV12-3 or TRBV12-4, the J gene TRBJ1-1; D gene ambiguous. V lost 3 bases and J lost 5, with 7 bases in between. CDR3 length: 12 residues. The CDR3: CASSFRETEAFF. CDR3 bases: TGTGCCAGCAGTTTTCGGGAAACTGAAGCTTTCTTT.

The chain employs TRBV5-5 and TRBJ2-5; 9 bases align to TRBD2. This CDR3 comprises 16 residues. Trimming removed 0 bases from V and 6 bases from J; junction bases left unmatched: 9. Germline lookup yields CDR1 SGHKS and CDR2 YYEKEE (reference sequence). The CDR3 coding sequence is TGTGCCAGCAGCTTGGTCTCCAGCGGGGGGTTGAAGACCCAGTACTTC. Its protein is CASSLVSSGGLKTQYF.

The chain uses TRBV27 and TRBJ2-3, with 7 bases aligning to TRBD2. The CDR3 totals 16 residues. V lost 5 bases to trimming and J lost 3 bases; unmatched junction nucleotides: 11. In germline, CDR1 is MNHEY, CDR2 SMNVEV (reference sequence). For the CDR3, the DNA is TGTGCCAGCAGTCCTCGTCGGGGGGTAGGGACAGATACGCAGTATTTT. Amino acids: CASSPRRGVGTDTQYF.

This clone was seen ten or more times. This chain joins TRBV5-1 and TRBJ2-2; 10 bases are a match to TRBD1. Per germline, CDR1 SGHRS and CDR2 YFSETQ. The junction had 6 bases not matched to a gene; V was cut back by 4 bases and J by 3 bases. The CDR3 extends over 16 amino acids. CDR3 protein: CASSLTGGTDTGELFF. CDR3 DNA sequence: TGCGCCAGCAGCCTGACAGGGGGCACGGACACCGGGGAGCTGTTTTTT.

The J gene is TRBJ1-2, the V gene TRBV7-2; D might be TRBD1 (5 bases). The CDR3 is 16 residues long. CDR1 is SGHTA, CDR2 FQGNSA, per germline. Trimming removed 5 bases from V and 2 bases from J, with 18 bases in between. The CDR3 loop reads CASSRAVGVGNYGYTF. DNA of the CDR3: TGTGCCAGCAGCCGGGCGGTAGGGGTTGGGAACTATGGCTACACCTTC.

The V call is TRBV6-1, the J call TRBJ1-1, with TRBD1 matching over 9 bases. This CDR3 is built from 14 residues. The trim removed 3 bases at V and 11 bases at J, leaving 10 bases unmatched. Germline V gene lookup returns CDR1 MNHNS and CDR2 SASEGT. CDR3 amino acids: CASSETGGLLGAFF. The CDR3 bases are TGTGCCAGCAGTGAGACAGGGGGGCTACTTGGGGCTTTCTTT.

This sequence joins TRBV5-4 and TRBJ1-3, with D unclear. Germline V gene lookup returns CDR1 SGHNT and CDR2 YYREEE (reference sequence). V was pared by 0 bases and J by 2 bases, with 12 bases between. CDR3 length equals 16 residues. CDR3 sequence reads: CASSLGGHLTGNTIYF. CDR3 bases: TGTGCCAGCAGCTTGGGAGGGCATCTTACTGGAAACACCATATATTTT. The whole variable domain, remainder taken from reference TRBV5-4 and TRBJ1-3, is ETGVTQSPTHLIKTRGQQVTLRCSSQSGHNTVSWYQQALGQGPQFIFQYYREEENGRGNFPPRFSGLQFPNYSSELNVNALELDDSALYLCASSLGGHLTGNTIYFGEGSWLTVV.

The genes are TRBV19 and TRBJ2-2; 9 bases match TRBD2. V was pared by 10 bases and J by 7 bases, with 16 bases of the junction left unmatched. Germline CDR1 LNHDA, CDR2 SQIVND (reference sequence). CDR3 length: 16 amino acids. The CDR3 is CATGGFGGGAVGELFF. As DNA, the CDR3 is TGTGCCACCGGGGGCTTTGGCGGGGGGGCGGTCGGGGAGCTGTTTTTT.

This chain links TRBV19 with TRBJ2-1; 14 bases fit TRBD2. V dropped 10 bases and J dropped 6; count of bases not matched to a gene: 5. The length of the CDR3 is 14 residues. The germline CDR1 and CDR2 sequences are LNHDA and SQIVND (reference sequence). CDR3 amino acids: CATRLAGGPNEQFF. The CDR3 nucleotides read TGTGCCACTAGACTAGCGGGGGGGCCCAATGAGCAGTTCTTC.